This TCR beta chain comes out of a study of early T cells in non-severe SARS-CoV-2 infection. The V gene lost 4 bases and the J gene lost 4 bases, with 13 bases spanning the gap. CDR3 length equals 13 residues. CDR1 is SQVTM, CDR2 ANQGSEA, per germline. This clonotype has ten or more counts. Researchers attached unique molecular identifiers to individual cDNA molecules. Using its own MiXCR run on the 5' RACE reads, TCRdb lists one record per CDR3 protein. The sample lists tens of thousands of distinct CDR3 sequences, approximately 7.1% occurring once. This chain links TRBV29-1 with TRBJ1-2; tentatively, D is TRBD1 (6 bases). The sequencing input was whole blood. The clonotype comes from an adult who was a healthcare worker with PCR-confirmed SARS-CoV-2 infection or an uninfected control (not recorded which). CDR3 region: CSVGGGEGYGYTF. For the CDR3, the DNA is TGCAGCGTTGGTGGGGGCGAAGGCTATGGCTACACCTTC.